This T cell receptor (beta chain) was sequenced during a study of T cell repertoires in cytomegalovirus infection. CDR3 length equals 16 residues. Per germline, CDR1 LNHDA and CDR2 SQIVND (reference sequence). V dropped 7 bases and J dropped 7 bases, with 25 bases sitting between them. This clonotype showed up just once. Its cognate antigen is unknown. Via MiXCR, TCRdb re-called the reads, giving one row per CDR3 protein. The sample lists about 740,000 distinct CDR3 sequences, around 32% occurring once. The starting material was cultured PBMCs, obtained from culture after CMV antigen stimulation. The TCR originated in a human donor in good health (CMV status not recorded). Some clones in this sample may be carry-over from other donors' samples. The chain carries TRBV19 and TRBJ1-1; D may be TRBD1 (6 bases). CDR3 loop: CASTPLFFGQPYEAFF. CDR3 in DNA: TGTGCCAGTACCCCTTTATTCTTTGGACAGCCTTATGAAGCTTTCTTT. The complete variable domain, with remaining parts taken from reference TRBV19 and TRBJ1-1, reads DGGITQSPKYLFRKEGQNVTLSCEQNLNHDAMYWYRQDPGQGLRLIYYSQIVNDFQKGDIAEGYSVSREKKESFPLTVTSAQKNPTAFYLCASTPLFFGQPYEAFFGQGTRLTVV.